The clone carrying this TCR beta chain was counted between two and nine times. Its cognate antigen is unknown. This record belongs to a study of beta chain features in type 1 diabetes. Findings and limits, study-wide: Shortening that was moderate but significant affected the TCRB CDR3s of Type 1 diabetes patients in all four CD4+ subsets.

V was shortened by 6 bases and J by 7 bases, with 22 bases between the two germline ends. Germline V CDR1 and CDR2: KGHSH, LQKENI. The CDR3 contains 16 residues. All of the isolated RNA was reverse transcribed, so expressed TCRB transcripts were sequenced. Method: immunoSEQ multiplex PCR; TCRdb's copy keeps in-frame clones and lacks some. The sample includes 900,000 or so clones, about 17% of them seen just once. The TCR comes from a woman aged 18-29 years in good health. The chain employs TRBV18 and TRBJ2-1; D possibly uses TRBD1 or TRBD2 (5 bases each). The sample consisted of naive CD4+ T cells from blood. The CDR3 nucleotides read TGTGCCAGCTCGCCGGGAAAGGGGCTAGATTGGAATGAGCAGTTCTTC. Translated, it gives CASSPGKGLDWNEQFF.